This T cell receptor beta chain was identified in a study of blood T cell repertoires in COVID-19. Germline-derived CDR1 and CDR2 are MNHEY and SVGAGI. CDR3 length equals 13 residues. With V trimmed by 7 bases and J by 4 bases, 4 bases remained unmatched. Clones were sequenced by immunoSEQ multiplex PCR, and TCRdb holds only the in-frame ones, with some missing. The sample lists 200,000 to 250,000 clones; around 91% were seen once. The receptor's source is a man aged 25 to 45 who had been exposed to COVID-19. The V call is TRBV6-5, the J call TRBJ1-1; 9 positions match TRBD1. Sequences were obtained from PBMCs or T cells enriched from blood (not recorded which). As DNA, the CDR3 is TGTGCCAGCACCCCGACAGGGGGCACTGAAGCTTTCTTT. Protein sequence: CASTPTGGTEAFF.